These 4 T cell receptor beta chains came from one sample sequenced in a study of shared clonotypes between healthy human individuals. Some clones are missing from TCRdb's copy, which holds only in-frame ones; the method was immunoSEQ multiplex PCR. The sample consists of roughly 2 million clones, around 95% of them appearing once. Source material: naive CD4+ T cells sorted from blood. Subset in this sample: CD45RA+ positively selected. Every receptor here comes from a young man in good health.

This chain uses TRBV9 with TRBJ1-2; 9 bases are a match to TRBD1. Trimming removed 3 bases from V and 6 bases from J; junction bases left unmatched: 6. Germline CDR1 SGDLS, CDR2 YYNGEE. The CDR3 has 14 amino acids. The CDR3 nucleotides are TGTGCCAGCAGCGCCCGGGACAGGGCCAATGGCTACACCTTC. Translated, it gives CASSARDRANGYTF.

The chain combines TRBV18 with TRBJ1-5; D is possibly TRBD1 (5 bases). From germline, CDR1 is KGHSH and CDR2 LQKENI. The CDR3 runs to 14 residues. V gave up 6 bases and J gave up 6 bases, with 15 bases separating them. In DNA, the CDR3 is TGTGCCAGCTCGCCTCAGGGCACCTTTCAGCCCCAGCATTTT. This sequence encodes CASSPQGTFQPQHF.

The rearrangement uses TRBV7-9 and TRBJ1-3; a weak D match, TRBD1 (5 bases). Deletions cut 5 bases from V and 4 bases from J, with 18 bases between. The CDR3 has 16 amino acids. Per the germline V gene, CDR1 is SEHNR and CDR2 is FQNEAQ (reference sequence). The CDR3 DNA sequence: TGTGCCAGCAGCGCCCGTGTAGGGGTAAACGGAAACACCATATATTTT. Translating gives CASSARVGVNGNTIYF.

This clone was counted once. This sample includes further DNA sequences coding for the same CDR3. The chain recombines TRBV20-1 with TRBJ2-1; D call uncertain. The germline V gene encodes CDR1 DFQATT and CDR2 SNEGSKA (reference sequence). Trimming pared 3 bases from V and 4 bases from J, leaving 4 bases between. This CDR3 region has 11 residues. The CDR3 DNA sequence: TGCAGTGCTAGGTTATACAATGAGCAGTTCTTC. Residues: CSARLYNEQFF.